Presented here are 24 T cell receptor beta chains from one specimen sequenced in a study of blood T cell repertoires in COVID-19. Clones were sequenced by immunoSEQ multiplex PCR, and TCRdb holds only the in-frame ones, with some missing. The sample records hundreds of thousands of clones, around 85% being singletons. Material for sequencing was peripheral blood. These receptors all stem from a woman aged 18-29 years with acute or convalescent COVID-19.

The chain combines TRBV2 with TRBJ1-2, with a tentative D call TRBD1 (6 bases). Germline assignment: CDR1 SNHLY and CDR2 FYNNEI. This CDR3 has 16 residues. The germline V and J ends were trimmed by 0 bases and 2 bases, with 13 bases remaining between them. Here the CDR3 DNA reads TGTGCCAGCAGTGAAGCGCTTGGGGACACCAACTATGGCTACACCTTC. Translating it yields CASSEALGDTNYGYTF.

The V call is TRBV4-1, the J call TRBJ1-6, with D possibly being TRBD1 (5 bases). Germline assignment: CDR1 MGHRA and CDR2 YSYEKL. The V gene lost 1 base and the J gene lost 7 bases, with 8 bases spanning the gap. The CDR3 covers 14 residues. CDR3 bases: TGCGCCAGCAGCCAAGGGACAAGGAATTCACCCCTCCACTTT. Residues: CASSQGTRNSPLHF.

This clone was counted between two and nine times. This chain uses TRBV14 with TRBJ1-3; D is perhaps TRBD1 (6 bases). The CDR3 is 17 amino acids. V was trimmed by 4 bases and J by 0 bases, leaving 16 bases between them. Germline V gene data show CDR1 as SGHDN and CDR2 as FVKESK. The CDR3 is CASSRARDRTSGNTIYF. CDR3 DNA: TGTGCCAGCAGCCGGGCGAGAGACAGGACCTCTGGAAACACCATATATTTT.

The chain recombines TRBV5-8 with TRBJ2-2, with a tentative D call TRBD2 (5 bases). The germline V gene has CDR1 SGHTS and CDR2 YDEGEE. The germline V and J ends were trimmed by 5 bases and 6 bases, with 11 bases remaining between them. The CDR3 has 13 amino acids. CDR3 nucleotide sequence: TGTGCCAGCAGATCGGACTTATCCGGGGAGCTGTTTTTT. As protein: CASRSDLSGELFF.

The chain joins TRBV5-1 to TRBJ2-7; 13 bases agree with TRBD2. CDR1 and CDR2 (germline): SGHRS, YFSETQ. V lost 4 bases and J lost 3; bases outside the gene matches: 7. The CDR3 covers 16 residues. This chain's CDR3 is CASSGRTSGSIYEQYF. CDR3 sequence (DNA): TGCGCCAGCAGCGGGAGGACTAGCGGGAGCATCTACGAGCAGTACTTC.

The chain recombines TRBV6-5 with TRBJ2-7; perhaps TRBD2 as D (5 bases). The CDR3 runs 15 residues. In germline, CDR1 is MNHEY, CDR2 SVGAGI. The germline V and J ends were trimmed by 5 bases and 0 bases, with 14 bases remaining between them. In DNA, the CDR3 is TGTGCCAGCAGTCAGAACAGTGGGAGCTCCTACGAGCAGTACTTC. It is translated as CASSQNSGSSYEQYF.

This clone came up once. The chain couples TRBV27 to TRBJ1-1; D gene ambiguous. This CDR3 comprises 13 residues. Germline CDR1 MNHEY, CDR2 SMNVEV (reference sequence). The ends were cut back, 1 base at V and 0 bases at J, with 3 bases in the middle. The chain's CDR3 is CASSLFLNTEAFF. The CDR3 DNA reads TGTGCCAGCAGTTTATTCTTGAACACTGAAGCTTTCTTT.

The sample holds a few counts of this clone. The rearrangement uses TRBV13 and TRBJ2-2; 15 bases are a match to TRBD2. Trimming cost V 5 bases and J 5 bases; bases outside gene matches: 6. Germline V CDR1 and CDR2: PRHDT, FYEKMQ (reference sequence). The CDR3 is 17 residues long. The CDR3 is CASSVGLAGGRTGELFF. CDR3 DNA: TGTGCCAGCAGCGTGGGACTAGCGGGAGGAAGGACCGGGGAGCTGTTTTTT.

This clone was detected once. The gene calls are TRBV5-1 and TRBJ2-1; possible D gene TRBD2, 5 bases. This CDR3 has 16 amino acids. Germline assignment: CDR1 SGHRS and CDR2 YFSETQ. With 1 base removed from V and 5 bases from J, the gap between germline ends came to 16 bases. The CDR3 nucleotides read TGCGCCAGCAGCTTGAGAGCGGTACCAGAGAACAATGAGCAGTTCTTC. Translation gives CASSLRAVPENNEQFF.

This chain connects TRBV11-2 to TRBJ1-3; D remains ambiguous. CDR1 is SGHAT and CDR2 is FQNNGV in the germline V gene. The CDR3 is 14 residues long. Trimming cost V 4 bases and J 0 bases, with 7 bases left between them. The DNA for the CDR3 is TGTGCCAGCAGCTCCCCCCGCTCTGGAAACACCATATATTTT. As protein: CASSSPRSGNTIYF.

This chain connects TRBV7-6 to TRBJ1-6; 7 bases fit TRBD1. V lost 4 bases to trimming and J lost 10 bases; unmatched junction nucleotides: 7. The CDR3 consists of 14 residues. The germline gives CDR1 SGHVS, CDR2 FNYEAQ. Written as DNA, the CDR3 is TGTGCCAGCAGCTCGGGACAGATAGAGTCACCCCTCCACTTT. Translated, it gives CASSSGQIESPLHF.

The J gene is TRBJ1-5, the V gene TRBV6-1; D gene uncertain. The CDR3 consists of 15 residues. Germline V CDR1 and CDR2: MNHNS, SASEGT. V dropped 1 base and J dropped 1 base, with 8 bases sitting between them. Here the CDR3 DNA reads TGTGCCAGCAGTGAAGGGTTCGGGAGCAATCAGCCCCAGCATTTT. It is translated as CASSEGFGSNQPQHF.

The chain couples TRBV30 to TRBJ2-3; 9 nucleotides line up with TRBD2. The CDR3 totals 14 residues. J lost 4 bases, V lost 3 bases, and 5 bases had no gene match. In germline, CDR1 is GTSNPN, CDR2 SVGIG (reference sequence). In DNA form, the CDR3 reads TGTGCCTGGAGGTCTGGCGGGGGGGCAGATACGCAGTATTTT. As protein: CAWRSGGGADTQYF.

The V gene is TRBV28, the J gene TRBJ1-5, with TRBD1 identical over 7 bases. Germline V lookup: CDR1 MDHEN, CDR2 SYDVKM. The CDR3 has 14 residues. Unmatched junction bases numbered 5, after V lost 2 bases and J lost 7 bases. CDR3 sequence (DNA): TGTGCCAGCAGTTTAAAACAGGGGAGACAGCCCCAGCATTTT. Amino acid sequence: CASSLKQGRQPQHF.

The chain uses TRBV2 and TRBJ1-4; 7 bases map to TRBD1. CDR1 is SNHLY and CDR2 is FYNNEI in the germline V gene. With 4 bases clipped from V and 5 bases from J, the junction kept 1 base outside the gene matches. This CDR3 contains 13 residues. The CDR3 protein is CASSARGNEKLFF. CDR3 sequence (DNA): TGTGCCAGCAGTGCCAGGGGGAATGAAAAACTGTTTTTT.

The V call is TRBV11-2, the J call TRBJ2-7, with D tentatively TRBD2 (5 bases). The V end was cut by 4 bases, the J end by 3 bases, with 13 bases between. CDR3 length equals 14 residues. Germline V gene data show CDR1 as SGHAT and CDR2 as FQNNGV. In nucleotides, the CDR3 is TGTGCCAGCAGCTCCACAGCGGACGTCTACGAGCAGTACTTC. It specifies CASSSTADVYEQYF. Full variable domain (missing parts from reference TRBV11-2 and TRBJ2-7): EAGVAQSPRYKIIEKRQSVAFWCNPISGHATLYWYQQILGQGPKLLIQFQNNGVVDDSQLPKDRFSAERLKGVDSTLKIQPAKLEDSAVYLCASSSTADVYEQYFGPGTRLTVT.

This clone has a handful of counts. The chain uses TRBV6-5 and TRBJ1-5; D not certain. This CDR3 is 14 amino acids long. The ends were cut back, 5 bases at V and 0 bases at J, with 8 bases in the middle. Germline CDR1 is MNHEY and CDR2 is SVGAGI. CDR3 region: CASSPEFSNQPQHF. The CDR3 DNA follows: TGTGCCAGCAGTCCTGAGTTTAGCAATCAGCCCCAGCATTTT.

This chain uses TRBV25-1 with TRBJ2-7, with 10 nucleotides matching TRBD1. Losses at the gene ends were 7 bases for V and 3 bases for J; bases not matched to a gene: 3. The CDR3 contains 13 residues. Germline V gene data show CDR1 as MGHDK and CDR2 as SYGVNS. Here the CDR3 reads CASTRTGGYEQYF. The CDR3 nucleotides read TGTGCCAGCACCCGGACAGGGGGCTACGAGCAGTACTTC.

CDR3 residues: CAWSVSTVGEFF. CDR3 coding DNA: TGTGCCTGGAGTGTCTCGACAGTTGGGGAGTTCTTC. The chain uses TRBV30 and TRBJ2-1; weak D call: TRBD1 (5 bases). Germline CDR1 GTSNPN, CDR2 SVGIG (reference sequence). V dropped 0 bases and J dropped 14 bases, with 14 bases sitting between them. The CDR3 runs to 12 residues.

The CDR3 coding sequence is TGTGCCAGCAGTTTAGGACAGAGACCAACTAATGAAAAACTGTTTTTT. Its protein product is CASSLGQRPTNEKLFF. V usage is TRBV6-5 and J usage is TRBJ1-4; TRBD1 might be the D (6 bases). The germline V and J ends were trimmed by 4 bases and 0 bases, with 12 bases remaining between them. The CDR3 is made up of 16 amino acids. Germline values: CDR1 MNHEY, CDR2 SVGAGI.

The chain uses TRBV18 and TRBJ2-2, with 7 bases that match TRBD1. There are 16 residues in the CDR3. Germline CDR1 and CDR2: KGHSH and LQKENI. Losses at the gene ends were 4 bases for V and 1 base for J; bases not matched to a gene: 6. The CDR3, as DNA: TGTGCCAGCTCACTCGGACAGGCCGAGAACACCGGGGAGCTGTTTTTT. It specifies CASSLGQAENTGELFF.

This clone turned up a few times. The gene calls are TRBV28 and TRBJ2-7, with 7 nucleotides matching TRBD1. The CDR3 consists of 14 residues. Germline CDR1 MDHEN, CDR2 SYDVKM. After removal of 8 bases from V and 3 bases from J, the junction contained 10 bases not matched to a gene. The CDR3 DNA reads as TGTGCCAGCTCCGTACGTGGGACAGTCTACGAGCAGTACTTC. It translates to CASSVRGTVYEQYF.

The chain recombines TRBV29-1 with TRBJ1-2; no reliable D call. The CDR3 loop spans 12 amino acids. V was trimmed by 8 bases and J by 7 bases, leaving 17 bases between them. The germline gives CDR1 SQVTM, CDR2 ANQGSEA. The CDR3 DNA sequence: TGCAGCCTTGGAATCCAGGAAGGTGGCTACACCTTC. As protein: CSLGIQEGGYTF.

The CDR3 nucleotides are TGCGCCAGCCTCGGACAGTCTGAAGCTTTCTTT. It yields the protein CASLGQSEAFF. The chain has TRBV5-1 and TRBJ1-1; D perhaps matches TRBD1 (6 bases). There are 11 residues in the CDR3. V shed 7 bases and J shed 6 bases, with 10 bases lying between them. CDR1 is SGHRS and CDR2 is YFSETQ in the germline V gene. The whole variable domain, remainder taken from reference TRBV5-1 and TRBJ1-1, is KAGVTQTPRYLIKTRGQQVTLSCSPISGHRSVSWYQQTPGQGLQFLFEYFSETQRNKGNFPGRFSGRQFSNSRSEMNVSTLELGDSALYLCASLGQSEAFFGQGTRLTVV.